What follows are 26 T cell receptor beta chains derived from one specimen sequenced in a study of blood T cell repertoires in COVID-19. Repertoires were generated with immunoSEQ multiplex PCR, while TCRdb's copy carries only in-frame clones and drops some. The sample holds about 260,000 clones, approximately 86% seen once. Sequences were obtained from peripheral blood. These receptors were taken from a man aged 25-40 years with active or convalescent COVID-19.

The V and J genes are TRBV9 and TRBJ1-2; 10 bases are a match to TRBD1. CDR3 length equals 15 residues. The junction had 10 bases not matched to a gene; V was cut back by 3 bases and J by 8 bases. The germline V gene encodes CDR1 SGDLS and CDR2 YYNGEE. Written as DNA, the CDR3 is TGTGCCAGCAGCGCCGAGACAGGGGGCGCCGCAGGCTACACCTTC. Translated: CASSAETGGAAGYTF.

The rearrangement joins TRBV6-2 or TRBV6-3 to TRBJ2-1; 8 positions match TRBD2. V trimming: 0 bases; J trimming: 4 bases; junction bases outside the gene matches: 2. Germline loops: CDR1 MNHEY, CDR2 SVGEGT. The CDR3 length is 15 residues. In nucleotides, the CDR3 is TGTGCCAGCAGTTACTCTAGCGGGGTGTACAATGAGCAGTTCTTC. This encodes CASSYSSGVYNEQFF.

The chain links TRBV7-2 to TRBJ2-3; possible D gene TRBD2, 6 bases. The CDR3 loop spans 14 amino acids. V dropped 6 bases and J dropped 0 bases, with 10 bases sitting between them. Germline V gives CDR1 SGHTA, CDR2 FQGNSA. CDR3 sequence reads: CASRSLASTDTQYF. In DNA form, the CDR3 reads TGTGCCAGCAGGTCACTAGCAAGCACAGATACGCAGTATTTT.

CDR3 coding DNA: TGCGCCAGCAGCCAAGATCCCGTTGTCACTGAAGCTTTCTTT. It yields the protein CASSQDPVVTEAFF. The rearrangement joins TRBV4-1 to TRBJ1-1; the D is unclear. Trimming pared 0 bases from V and 4 bases from J, leaving 9 bases between. The CDR3 extends over 14 amino acids. Per germline, CDR1 MGHRA and CDR2 YSYEKL.

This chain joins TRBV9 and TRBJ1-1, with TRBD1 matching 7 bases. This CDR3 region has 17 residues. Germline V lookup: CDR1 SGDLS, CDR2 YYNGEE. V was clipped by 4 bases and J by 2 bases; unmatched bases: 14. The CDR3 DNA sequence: TGTGCCAGCAGCCCCCGGGCGGGACAGCTTTCCAACACTGAAGCTTTCTTT. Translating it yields CASSPRAGQLSNTEAFF.

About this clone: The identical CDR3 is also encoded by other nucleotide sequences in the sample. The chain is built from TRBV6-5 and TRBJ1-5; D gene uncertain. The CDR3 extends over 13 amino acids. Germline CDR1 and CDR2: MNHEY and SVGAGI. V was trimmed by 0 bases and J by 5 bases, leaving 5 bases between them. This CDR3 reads CASSYSRDQPQHF. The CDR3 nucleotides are TGTGCCAGCAGTTACTCGCGGGATCAGCCCCAGCATTTT.

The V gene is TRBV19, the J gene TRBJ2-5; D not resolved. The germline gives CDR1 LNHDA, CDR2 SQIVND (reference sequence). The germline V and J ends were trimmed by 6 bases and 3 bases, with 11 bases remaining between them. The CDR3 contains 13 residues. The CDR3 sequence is CASSPPVEETQYF. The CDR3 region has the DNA TGTGCCAGTAGCCCCCCGGTGGAAGAGACCCAGTACTTC.

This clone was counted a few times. The CDR3 sequence is CASSHERGGNYGYTF. In DNA form, the CDR3 reads TGTGCCAGCAGCCACGAAAGGGGCGGAAACTATGGCTACACCTTC. The V gene is TRBV3-1 (or the pseudogene TRBV3-2), the J gene TRBJ1-2, with D possibly matching TRBD1 (5 bases). The germline gives CDR1 LGHDT, CDR2 YNNKEL (reference sequence). The CDR3 loop spans 15 amino acids. The V end lost 3 bases, the J end lost 2 bases, and 13 bases lay between the germline ends.

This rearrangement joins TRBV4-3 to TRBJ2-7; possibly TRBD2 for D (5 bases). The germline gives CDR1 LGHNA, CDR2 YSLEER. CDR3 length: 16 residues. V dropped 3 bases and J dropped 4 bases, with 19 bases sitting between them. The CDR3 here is CASSHDGPSSGYEQYF. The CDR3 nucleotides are TGCGCCAGCAGCCACGATGGGCCCTCCTCGGGGTACGAGCAGTACTTC.

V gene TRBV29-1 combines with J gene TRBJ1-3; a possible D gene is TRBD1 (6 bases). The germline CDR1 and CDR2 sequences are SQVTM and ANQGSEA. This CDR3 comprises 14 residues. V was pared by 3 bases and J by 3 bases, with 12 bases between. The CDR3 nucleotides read TGCAGCGTTGAGGACGGACAGCGTGGAAACACCATATATTTT. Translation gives CSVEDGQRGNTIYF.

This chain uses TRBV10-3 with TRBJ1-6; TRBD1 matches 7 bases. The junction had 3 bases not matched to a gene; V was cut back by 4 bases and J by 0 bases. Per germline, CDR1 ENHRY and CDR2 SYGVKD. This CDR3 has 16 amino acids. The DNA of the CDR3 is TGTGCCATCAGTGCGACAGGGATCTCCTATAATTCACCCCTCCACTTT. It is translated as CAISATGISYNSPLHF.

The CDR3 sequence is CASSVEGLPWDGNTIYF. In DNA, the CDR3 is TGTGCCAGCAGCGTAGAGGGACTTCCCTGGGATGGAAACACCATATATTTT. The V call is TRBV9, the J call TRBJ1-3, with a weak D call TRBD1 (5 bases). The V end lost 0 bases, the J end lost 3 bases, and 16 bases lay between the germline ends. This CDR3 comprises 17 residues. Germline lookup yields CDR1 SGDLS and CDR2 YYNGEE. Variable domain in full (rest from reference TRBV9 and TRBJ1-3): DSGVTQTPKHLITATGQRVTLRCSPRSGDLSVYWYQQSLDQGLQFLIQYYNGEERAKGNILERFSAQQFPDLHSELNLSSLELGDSALYFCASSVEGLPWDGNTIYFGEGSWLTVV.

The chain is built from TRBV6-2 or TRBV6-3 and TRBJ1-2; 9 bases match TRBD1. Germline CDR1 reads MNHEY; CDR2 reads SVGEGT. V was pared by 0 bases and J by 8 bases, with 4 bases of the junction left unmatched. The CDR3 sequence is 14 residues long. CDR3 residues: CASSYSGDRAGYTF. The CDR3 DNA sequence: TGTGCCAGCAGTTACTCGGGGGACAGGGCCGGCTACACCTTC.

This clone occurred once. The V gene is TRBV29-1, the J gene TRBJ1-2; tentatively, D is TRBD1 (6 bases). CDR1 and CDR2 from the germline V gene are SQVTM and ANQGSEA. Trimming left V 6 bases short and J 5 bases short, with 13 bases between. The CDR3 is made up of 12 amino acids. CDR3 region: CSVGQIGYGYTF. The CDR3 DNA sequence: TGCAGCGTCGGACAGATCGGGTATGGCTACACCTTC.

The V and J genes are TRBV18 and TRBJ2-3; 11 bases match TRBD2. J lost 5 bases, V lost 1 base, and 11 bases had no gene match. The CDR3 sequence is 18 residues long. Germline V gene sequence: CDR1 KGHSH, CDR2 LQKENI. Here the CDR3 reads CASSPRLAGGLNRDTQYF. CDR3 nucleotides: TGTGCCAGCTCACCACGTCTAGCGGGGGGACTAAACAGAGATACGCAGTATTTT.

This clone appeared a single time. Here the CDR3 DNA reads TGCGCCAGCAGCTTGGAAAGGGGGAACTATGGCTACACCTTC. Amino acid sequence: CASSLERGNYGYTF. The chain employs TRBV5-1 and TRBJ1-2; D is perhaps TRBD1 (6 bases). CDR1 and CDR2 from the germline V gene are SGHRS and YFSETQ. V shed 0 bases and J shed 2 bases, with 8 bases lying between them. This CDR3 comprises 14 residues.

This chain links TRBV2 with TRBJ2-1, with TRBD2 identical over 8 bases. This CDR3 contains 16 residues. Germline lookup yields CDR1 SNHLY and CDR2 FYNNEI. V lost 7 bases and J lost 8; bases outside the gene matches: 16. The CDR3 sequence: CASKLGPGGGPYEQFF. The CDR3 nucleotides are TGTGCCAGCAAATTGGGGCCGGGCGGGGGGCCCTATGAGCAGTTCTTC.

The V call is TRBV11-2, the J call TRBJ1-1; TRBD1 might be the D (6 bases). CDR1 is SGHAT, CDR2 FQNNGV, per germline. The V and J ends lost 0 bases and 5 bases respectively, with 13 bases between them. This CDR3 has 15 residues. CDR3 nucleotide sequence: TGTGCCAGCAGCTTAGAAACAGGGCGTGTGACTGAAGCTTTCTTT. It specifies CASSLETGRVTEAFF.

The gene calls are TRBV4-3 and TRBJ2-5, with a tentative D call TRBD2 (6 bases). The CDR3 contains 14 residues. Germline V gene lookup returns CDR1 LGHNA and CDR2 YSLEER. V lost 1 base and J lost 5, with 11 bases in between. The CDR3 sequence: CASSQGAGRETQYF. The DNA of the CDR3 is TGCGCCAGCAGCCAAGGGGCGGGGAGGGAGACCCAGTACTTC.

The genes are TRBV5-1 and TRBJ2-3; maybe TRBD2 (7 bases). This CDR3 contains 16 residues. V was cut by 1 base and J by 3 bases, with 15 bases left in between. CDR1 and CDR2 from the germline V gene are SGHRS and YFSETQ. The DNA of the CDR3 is TGCGCCAGCAGCTTGCTGACGGGGGGCCCTACAGATACGCAGTATTTT. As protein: CASSLLTGGPTDTQYF.

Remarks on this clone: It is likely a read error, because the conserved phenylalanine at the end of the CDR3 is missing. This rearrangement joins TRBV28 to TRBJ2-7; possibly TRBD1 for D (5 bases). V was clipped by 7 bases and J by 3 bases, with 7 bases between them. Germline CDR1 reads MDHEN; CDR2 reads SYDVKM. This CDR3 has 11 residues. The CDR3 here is CASTDSYEQYL. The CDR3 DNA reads TGTGCCAGCACAGACAGCTACGAGCAGTACCTC.

The CDR3 spells CASSRQNTGELFF. CDR3 in DNA: TGTGCCAGTAGTCGACAGAACACCGGGGAGCTGTTTTTT. The chain links TRBV19 to TRBJ2-2, with D hard to call. Germline V gene data show CDR1 as LNHDA and CDR2 as SQIVND (reference sequence). The ends were cut back, 5 bases at V and 1 base at J, with 5 bases in the middle. This CDR3 is 13 amino acids long.

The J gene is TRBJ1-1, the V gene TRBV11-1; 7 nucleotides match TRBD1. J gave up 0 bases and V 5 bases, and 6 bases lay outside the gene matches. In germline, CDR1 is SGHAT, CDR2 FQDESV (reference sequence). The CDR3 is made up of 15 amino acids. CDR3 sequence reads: CASSPGQELNTEAFF. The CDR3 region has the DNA TGTGCCAGCAGCCCCGGACAGGAGCTGAACACTGAAGCTTTCTTT.

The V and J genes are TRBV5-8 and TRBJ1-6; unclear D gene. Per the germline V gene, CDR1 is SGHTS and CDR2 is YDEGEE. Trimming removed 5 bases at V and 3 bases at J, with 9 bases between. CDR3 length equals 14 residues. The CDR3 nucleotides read TGTGCCAGCAGACCCGGGATCTATAATTCACCCCTCCACTTT. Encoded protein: CASRPGIYNSPLHF.

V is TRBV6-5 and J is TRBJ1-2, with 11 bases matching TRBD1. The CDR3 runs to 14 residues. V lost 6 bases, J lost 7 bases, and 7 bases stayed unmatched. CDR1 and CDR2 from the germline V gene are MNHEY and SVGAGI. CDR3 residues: CASSDRDRGGGYTF. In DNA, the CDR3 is TGTGCCAGCAGCGACCGGGACAGGGGGGGTGGCTACACCTTC.

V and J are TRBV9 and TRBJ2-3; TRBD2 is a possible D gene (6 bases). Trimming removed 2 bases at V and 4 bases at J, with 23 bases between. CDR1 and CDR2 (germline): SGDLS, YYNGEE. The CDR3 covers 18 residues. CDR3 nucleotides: TGTGCCAGCAGCGTGTCCCTCGGGGGAGGTAGGGGCCCAGATACGCAGTATTTT. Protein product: CASSVSLGGGRGPDTQYF.